This TCR beta chain comes out of a study of CD8+CD57+ T cells in acquired aplastic anemia (dated by TCRdb to between 2017 and 2018). Concerning the study at large: Extracted DNA from sorted CD4+ and CD8+ cells averaged around 3.3 ug, ranging from roughly 0.17 to 30 ug. CD8+CD57+ expansion was defined as frequency above the mean frequency observed in healthy subjects.

What the authors observed across the whole study: Around 31 CD8+ CDR3 sequences were shared between patients and controls but appeared highly expressed in patients and within their immunodominant clones. CD8+ Simpson's diversity did not differ significantly between patients and healthy controls (P=0.060).

The trim is 1 base for V and 3 bases for J, with a gap of 10 bases between the germline ends. Taken from the germline V gene, the CDR1 and CDR2 loops are SNHLY and FYNNEI. The CDR3 holds 14 amino acids from the cysteine to the phenylalanine. Left in the record is the CDR3 DNA by itself, 42 bases read in frame from the first base. TCR beta VDJ combination and CDR3 sequence profiling used genomic DNA as the template. An Illumina HiSeq 2000 was the platform used for TCR repertoire sequencing. The published analysis was carried out like this. TRBV/TRBJ rearrangement plots, CDR3 size and DJ length profiles, and Simpson's diversity index were used to assess repertoires. Whichever DNA sequence was most abundant in the deep sequencing data was defined as the immunodominant clone. CDR3 amino acid sequences were checked for sharing across subjects and were also compared against the VDJdb database and published repertoires. The public reads were reprocessed in TCRdb via fastp at Q25 and MiXCR, keeping in-frame beta chains. Each entry merges the rows of one CDR3 protein and shows their most common DNA and genes. TCRdb, rather than the study authors, made the V and J calls. This sample gives over 150,000 distinct CDR3 sequences in total; approximately 52% of them show up just once. Approximately 12% of the sample belongs to the ten largest clones.

For this clonotype: The clone's antigen remains unknown. Base qualities were left out, and no much larger clone turns up one base away.

Flow cytometry had shown CD8+CD57+ cell expansion in the patients selected for sequencing. Severe acquired aplastic anemia was diagnosed in all patients according to International Study of Aplastic Anemia and Agranulocytosis and Camitta criteria. No therapy had been received by the patients at the time of blood sampling. In this study, sorted CD4+ and CD8+ T cells from the blood of healthy subjects and of severe aplastic anemia patients had their TCR repertoires deep-sequenced. Patients were enrolled in the USA under clinicaltrials.gov protocols 00001620, 01623167, 00001397, 00071045, 00081523 and 00961064. Ficoll-Paque density gradient centrifugation was used to isolate peripheral blood mononuclear cells. CD4+ and CD8+ T cells were sorted by FACS or magnetic beads before DNA extraction.

The receptor was derived from a human donor with aplastic anemia. The chain couples TRBV2 to TRBJ2-7, with the D gene uncertain. Specimen: sorted CD4+, CD8+, or CD8+CD57+ T cells (not recorded which) from PBMCs. The CDR3 here reads CASSEGQYYYEQYF. The DNA sequence is given as TGTGCCAGCAGTGAAGGGCAGTATTACTACGAGCAGTACTTC. Extended through the reference TRBV2 and TRBJ2-7 proteins, this CDR3 yields the full variable domain: EPEVTQTPSHQVTQMGQEVILRCVPISNHLYFYWYRQILGQKVEFLVSFYNNEISEKSEIFDDQFSVERPDGSNFTLKIRSTKLEDSAMYFCASSEGQYYYEQYFGPGTRLTVT.